Each of the 17 T cell receptor beta chains below was sequenced from the same sample in a study of blood T cells in healthy people across ages. Alongside a J-beta primer mix, a sample-barcoded 5' primer served in a second PCR lasting 7 to 11 cycles. One entry per CDR3 protein, called by TCRdb with MiXCR from the 5' RACE reads. Counted here are about 1.8 million distinct CDR3 sequences, around 48% occurring once; the ten biggest clones make up 2.1%. Source material: blood. These TCRs come from a woman in her thirties or forties in good health.

This CDR3 is CASSLESGAPDTQYF. CDR3 nucleotide sequence: TGTGCCAGCAGCTTGGAGTCAGGGGCCCCAGATACGCAGTATTTT. The chain links TRBV5-6 to TRBJ2-3; possible D gene TRBD1, 6 bases. CDR1 and CDR2 (germline): SGHDT, YYEEEE. V was clipped by 0 bases and J by 4 bases, with 12 bases between them. The CDR3 length is 15 residues. The entire variable domain, with the rest obtained from reference TRBV5-6 and TRBJ2-3, is as follows: DAGVTQSPTHLIKTRGQQVTLRCSPKSGHDTVSWYQQALGQGPQFIFQYYEEEERQRGNFPDRFSGHQFPNYSSELNVNALLLGDSALYLCASSLESGAPDTQYFGPGTRLTVL.

This sequence joins TRBV5-1 and TRBJ2-4; 7 nucleotides line up with TRBD1. The germline CDR1 and CDR2 sequences are SGHRS and YFSETQ. Unmatched junction bases numbered 4, after V lost 3 bases and J lost 4 bases. The CDR3 runs 14 residues. The CDR3 is CASSYGTDKNIQYF. For the CDR3, the DNA is TGCGCCAGCAGCTATGGGACAGATAAAAACATTCAGTACTTC.

This clonotype was found a few times. The chain employs TRBV29-1 and TRBJ2-1; no reliable D call. Germline CDR1 is SQVTM and CDR2 is ANQGSEA. This CDR3 is 13 amino acids long. V was clipped by 3 bases and J by 7 bases, with 13 bases between them. In DNA form, the CDR3 reads TGCAGCGTTGAGTCTGGGTTCCGGAATGAGCAGTTCTTC. Its translation: CSVESGFRNEQFF.

This clonotype has more than one count but fewer than ten. The chain uses TRBV27 and TRBJ2-7, with a possible D match to TRBD1 (5 bases). Gene TRBJ2-5 matches the end of the DNA better, so the J call may be wrong. This CDR3 region has 15 residues. Germline CDR1 is MNHEY and CDR2 is SMNVEV (reference sequence). The CDR3 bases are TGTGCCAGCAGTTTGTCAGGGCTGGCGTTCGGGACCCAGTACTTC. It yields the protein CASSLSGLAFGTQYF.

This clonotype was seen a handful of times. The chain joins TRBV5-1 to TRBJ2-6; 11 bases map to TRBD2. Looked up from germline, CDR1 is SGHRS and CDR2 is YFSETQ. The CDR3 is 17 amino acids. J was trimmed by 2 bases and V by 1 base; bases with no gene match: 2. The CDR3: CASSLTLAGAGANVLTF. The CDR3 nucleotides read TGCGCCAGCAGCTTGACACTAGCGGGGGCTGGGGCCAACGTCCTGACTTTC.

V is TRBV7-8 and J is TRBJ2-1; TRBD1 matches 8 bases. V was pared by 5 bases and J by 6 bases, with 6 bases of the junction left unmatched. This CDR3 contains 14 residues. Germline CDR1 and CDR2: SGHVS and FQNEAQ. Here the CDR3 DNA reads TGTGCCAGCAGCCTGTCGACAGGGGTCAATGAGCAGTTCTTC. Its translation is CASSLSTGVNEQFF. Based on the CDR3 plus reference TRBV7-8 and TRBJ2-1, the full variable domain is GAGVSQSPRYKVAKRGQDVALRCDPISGHVSLFWYQQALGQGPEFLTYFQNEAQLDKSGLPSDRFFAERPEGSVSTLKIQRTQQEDSAVYLCASSLSTGVNEQFFGPGTRLTVL.

This clonotype was recorded a few times. The chain carries TRBV20-1 and TRBJ2-7; tentative D call: TRBD1 (6 bases). The CDR3 contains 14 residues. The V gene lost 6 bases and the J gene lost 4 bases, with 19 bases spanning the gap. Germline V gene data show CDR1 as DFQATT and CDR2 as SNEGSKA (reference sequence). Written as DNA, the CDR3 is TGCAGTGCCCCCTCGAGGACAGTCCCTTACGAGCAGTACTTC. Translating gives CSAPSRTVPYEQYF.

With respect to this clonotype: A much more abundant neighbour one base away suggests this may be a read error. The chain carries TRBV2 and TRBJ2-1, with TRBD2 as a possible D gene (6 bases). This CDR3 has 12 residues. CDR1 and CDR2 (germline): SNHLY, FYNNEI. CDR3 nucleotide sequence: TGTGCCAGCAGGATGGCGGGGAATGGGCAGTTCTTC. It codes for CASRMAGNGQFF. The complete variable domain, with remaining parts taken from reference TRBV2 and TRBJ2-1, reads EPEVTQTPSHQVTQMGQEVILRCVPISNHLYFYWYRQILGQKVEFLVSFYNNEISEKSEIFDDQFSVERPDGSNFTLKIRSTKLEDSAMYFCASRMAGNGQFFGPGTRLTVL.

The table lists this clonotype with a few counts. The chain couples TRBV24-1 to TRBJ2-7, with D hard to call. Matching the DNA end better, TRBJ2-5 makes the J call doubtful. Germline loops: CDR1 KGHDR, CDR2 SFDVKD. CDR3 length equals 13 residues. The chain's CDR3 is CATRGRTQETQYF. The CDR3 DNA follows: TGTGCCACCAGGGGCAGAACCCAAGAGACCCAGTACTTC.

The chain links TRBV27 to TRBJ2-6; 7 nucleotides agree with TRBD1. The ends lost 5 bases at V and 8 bases at J; junction bases unmatched: 3. CDR1 is MNHEY and CDR2 is SMNVEV in the germline V gene (reference sequence). This CDR3 is built from 13 residues. The CDR3 region is CASSGDSPNVLTF. CDR3 coding DNA: TGTGCCAGCAGTGGGGACAGTCCCAACGTCCTGACTTTC.

This clonotype has only a few counts. The rearrangement joins TRBV12-3 or TRBV12-4 to TRBJ2-1, with D uncertain. V lost 8 bases and J 5 bases, leaving 10 bases between the germline ends. The CDR3 is made up of 12 amino acids. The CDR3 is CASGPLNNEQFF. The CDR3 DNA reads as TGTGCCAGCGGCCCATTAAACAATGAGCAGTTCTTC.

The V and J genes are TRBV7-2 and TRBJ2-4; D is ambiguous. The germline gives CDR1 SGHTA, CDR2 FQGNSA. Trimming shortened V by 1 base and J by 13 bases, and 11 bases separated the two germline ends. The CDR3 runs 12 residues. The CDR3 DNA follows: TGTGCCAGCAGCTTAGACCACAATGAGCAGTACTTC. Translating gives CASSLDHNEQYF.

The rearrangement uses TRBV13 and TRBJ2-4; D gene ambiguous. The DNA end is more similar to TRBJ2-5, so the J call may be wrong. Germline V CDR1 and CDR2: PRHDT, FYEKMQ (reference sequence). The CDR3 sequence is 15 residues long. Written as DNA, the CDR3 is TGTGCCAGCAGCTTCGGAACACCAGGCAGGGAGACCCAGTACTTC. It specifies CASSFGTPGRETQYF.

In its sample, this clonotype was seen a few times. The chain employs TRBV28 and TRBJ2-5; possible D gene TRBD1, 6 bases. The CDR3 contains 14 residues. Between the trimmed V and J ends, which lost 5 bases and 2 bases, there was a span of 12 bases. Germline V gene sequence: CDR1 MDHEN, CDR2 SYDVKM. The CDR3 bases are TGTGCCAGCAGTGGGACATTCGGGCAAGAGACCCAGTACTTC. Its protein is CASSGTFGQETQYF.

This clonotype was seen only a few times. The chain has TRBV13 and TRBJ2-5; the D gene is possibly TRBD2 (6 bases). Germline lookup yields CDR1 PRHDT and CDR2 FYEKMQ (reference sequence). Trimming left V 7 bases short and J 3 bases short, with 12 bases between. This CDR3 comprises 13 residues. Here the CDR3 DNA reads TGTGCCAGCACCGGGACGGGAGAAGAGACCCAGTACTTC. Translated, it gives CASTGTGEETQYF.

The table lists this clonotype with many counts. V is TRBV29-1 and J is TRBJ2-3; D remains ambiguous. Germline assignment: CDR1 SQVTM and CDR2 ANQGSEA. The ends were cut back, 4 bases at V and 1 base at J, with 6 bases in the middle. CDR3 length: 12 amino acids. CDR3 sequence: CSVVSGTDTQYF. CDR3 in DNA: TGCAGCGTTGTGAGTGGCACAGATACGCAGTATTTT.

This clonotype was recorded a few times. The chain joins TRBV27 to TRBJ1-4, with D unclear. Germline CDR1 is MNHEY and CDR2 is SMNVEV (reference sequence). The CDR3 sequence is 13 residues long. Trimming left V 1 base short and J 8 bases short, with 8 bases between. CDR3 amino acids: CASSLWVGEKLFF. CDR3 DNA sequence: TGTGCCAGCAGTTTATGGGTAGGAGAAAAACTGTTTTTT.